This TCR beta chain was found in a study of blood T cell repertoires in COVID-19 (TCRdb year 2020). In the study overall: Collaborator samples came from the United States, Italy and Spain and covered acute and convalescent phases of COVID-19. The material from the prospective study consisted of cDNA or gDNA derived from T cells, B-cell-depleted T cells, or PBMCs. The dataset comprised deeply sampled blood TCRbeta repertoires from subjects exposed to, actively infected with, or recovered from COVID-19. The repertoires were made available in a free public database intended to serve as a resource for research on the immune response to SARS-CoV-2. Samples were obtained from the ongoing ImmuneRACE study (first 160 participants) and from 1,254 subjects provided by 6 global collaborators. The sample metadata nearly always contained a de-identified subject ID, COVID-19 status, age in years and sex. Where available, HLA class I and class II types were obtained from metadata supplied by the sample provider rather than from assay-based typing.

Details on this clone: Its antigen is currently not known. The record has no base qualities; no much larger clone is one base away.

Overall study outcomes, separate from this receptor: How much clinical and demographic metadata was included differed by source and by participant, and the metadata was provided uncurated.

Enrolling through a virtual design, the prospective study's participants ranged in age from roughly 18 to 100 years and lived across 24 United States geographic areas. In the prospective study, participants were assigned to cohorts based on the clinical history participants reported in a screening survey and a study questionnaire. Recovered participants in ImmuneRACE Cohort 3 were defined as having two consecutive negative NP/OP PCR tests, clearance from a healthcare professional, or resolution of symptoms. Each participant in the prospective study had whole blood, serum and a nasopharyngeal or oropharyngeal swab collected by mobile phlebotomists. Additional blood draws and questionnaires over an approximately two-month period could optionally be provided by prospective study participants. Prospective study blood samples were shipped either frozen or at room temperature before DNA extraction. Spanning cysteine to phenylalanine, the CDR3 consists of 13 amino acids. Only CDR3 DNA remains: 39 bases, in frame from the first base. CDR1 and CDR2 are read off the germline V gene as MDHEN and SYDVKM. The germline ends are 15 bases apart after V is trimmed by 5 bases and J by 8 bases.

The immunoSEQ Assay, a bias-controlled multiplex PCR, was used to amplify TCRbeta CDR3 regions from genomic DNA. The published analysis was carried out like this. The number of nucleated cells in each sample was estimated by amplification of reference gene primers within the assay. Sequence reads were collapsed and filtered to measure the absolute abundance of every unique TCRbeta CDR3 rearrangement. For each sample, productive Simpson clonality was calculated as the square root of Simpson's diversity index across productive rearrangements. In its TCRdb copy, this immuneACCESS table keeps in-frame sequences only and misses some clones. Where compared with another copy, unresolved V genes explain less than half of these, and the others have no known cause. V and J calls and clone size are given by that table; D and trimming were obtained from the DNA. Recorded for this sample are about 440,000 clones; 90% of them occurred a single time. The ten largest clones represent less than 0.75% of the sample.

The receptor was isolated from a man younger than 35 who had recovered from COVID-19. Sequences were obtained from PBMCs or T cells enriched from blood (not recorded which). Rearrangement joined TRBV28 to TRBJ1-2; the D gene cannot be resolved reliably. The DNA sequence is TGTGCCAGCAGTCCCGACCGGGTCGGAGGCTACACCTTC. It encodes CASSPDRVGGYTF.